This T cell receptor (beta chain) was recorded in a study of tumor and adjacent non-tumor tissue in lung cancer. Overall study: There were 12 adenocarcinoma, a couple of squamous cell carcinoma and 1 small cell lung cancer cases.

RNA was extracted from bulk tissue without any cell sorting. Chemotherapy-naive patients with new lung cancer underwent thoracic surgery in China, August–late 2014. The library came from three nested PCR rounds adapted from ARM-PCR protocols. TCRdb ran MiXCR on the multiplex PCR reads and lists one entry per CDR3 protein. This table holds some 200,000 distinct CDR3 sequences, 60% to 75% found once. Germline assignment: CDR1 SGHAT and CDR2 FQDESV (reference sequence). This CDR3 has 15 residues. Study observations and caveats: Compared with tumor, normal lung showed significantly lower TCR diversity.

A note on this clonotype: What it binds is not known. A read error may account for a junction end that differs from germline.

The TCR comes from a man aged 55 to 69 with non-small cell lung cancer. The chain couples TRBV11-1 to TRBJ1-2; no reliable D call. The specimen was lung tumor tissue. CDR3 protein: CASCSRTAADYGYTF. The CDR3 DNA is TGTGCCAGTTGCTCCAGGACCGCCGCGGACTATGGCTATACCTTC.